This record concerns one T cell receptor beta chain sequence. V was clipped by 4 bases and J by 0 bases; unmatched bases: 11. The CDR3 contains 18 residues. Germline V gene lookup returns CDR1 SGHVS and CDR2 FNYEAQ. This record belongs to a study of somatic mutations in cytotoxic T cells in rheumatoid arthritis. Data came from immunoSEQ multiplex PCR; TCRdb stores just in-frame clones and leaves some out. The profile shows approximately 20,000 clones, over 75% of them singletons. The rearrangement uses TRBV7-6 and TRBJ1-4; the match to TRBD1 covers 7 bases. Sequencing was done on a sample of CD8+ T cells sorted from blood. The clonotype originates from a woman in her forties or fifties in good health. The CDR3 reads CASSSTLDRFTTNEKLFF. Written as DNA, the CDR3 is TGTGCCAGCAGCTCAACCTTGGACAGGTTTACAACTAATGAAAAACTGTTTTTT.